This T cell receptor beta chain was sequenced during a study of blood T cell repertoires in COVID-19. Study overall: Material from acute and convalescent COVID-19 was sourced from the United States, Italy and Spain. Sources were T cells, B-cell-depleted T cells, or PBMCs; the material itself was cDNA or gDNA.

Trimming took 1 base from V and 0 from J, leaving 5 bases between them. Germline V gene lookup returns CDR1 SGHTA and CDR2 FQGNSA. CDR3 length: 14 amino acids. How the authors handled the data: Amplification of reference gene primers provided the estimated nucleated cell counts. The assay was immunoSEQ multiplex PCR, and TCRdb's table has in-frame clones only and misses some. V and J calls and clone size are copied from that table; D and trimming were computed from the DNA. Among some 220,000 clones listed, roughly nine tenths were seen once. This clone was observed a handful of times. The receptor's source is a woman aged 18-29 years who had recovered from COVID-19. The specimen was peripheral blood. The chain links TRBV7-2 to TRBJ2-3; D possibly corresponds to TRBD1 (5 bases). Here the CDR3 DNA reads TGTGCCAGCAGCTTAGGACAGAGCACAGATACGCAGTATTTT. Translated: CASSLGQSTDTQYF. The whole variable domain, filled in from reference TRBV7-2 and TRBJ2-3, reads GAGVSQSPSNKVTEKGKDVELRCDPISGHTALYWYRQSLGQGLEFLIYFQGNSAPDKSGLPSDRFSAERTGGSVSTLTIQRTQQEDSAVYLCASSLGQSTDTQYFGPGTRLTVL.